This record concerns one TCR beta chain sequence. This CDR3 comprises 15 residues. The V end was cut by 2 bases, the J end by 5 bases, with 13 bases between. Germline CDR1 MDHEN, CDR2 SYDVKM. The source of the sample is a study of blood T cell repertoires in COVID-19. Study details: PBMCs, B-cell-depleted T cells, or T cells provided the cDNA or gDNA that made up the material.

Original data processing: Reference gene primer amplification gave estimated nucleated cell counts. Assay used: immunoSEQ multiplex PCR; TCRdb lists only in-frame clones, some missing. Clone size and the V and J calls come from that table; the DNA yielded D and trimming. Among 180,000 or so clones listed, almost 85% were seen once. The source of this sequence is a human donor with acute or convalescent COVID-19. The donor label of this sample is uncertain. What was sequenced was peripheral blood. The rearrangement uses TRBV28 and TRBJ1-5; D remains ambiguous. The CDR3 reads CASSLPRINDQPQHF. CDR3 bases: TGTGCCAGCAGTTTACCGCGCATAAACGATCAGCCCCAGCATTTT.